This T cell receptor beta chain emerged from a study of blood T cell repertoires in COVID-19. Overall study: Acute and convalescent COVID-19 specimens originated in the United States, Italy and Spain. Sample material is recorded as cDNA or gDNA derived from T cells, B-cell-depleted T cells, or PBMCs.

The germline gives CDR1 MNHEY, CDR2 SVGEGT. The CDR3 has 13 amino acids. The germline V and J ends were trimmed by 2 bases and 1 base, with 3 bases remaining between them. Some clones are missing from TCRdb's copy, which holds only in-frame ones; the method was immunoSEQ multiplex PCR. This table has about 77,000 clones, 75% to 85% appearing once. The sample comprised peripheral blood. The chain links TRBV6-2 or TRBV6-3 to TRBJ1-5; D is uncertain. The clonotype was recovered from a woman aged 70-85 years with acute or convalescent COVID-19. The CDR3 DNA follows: TGTGCCAGCAGTTACGAGAGCAATCAGCCCCAGCATTTT. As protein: CASSYESNQPQHF.